This T cell receptor beta chain was observed in a study of shared clonotypes between healthy human individuals. As to this clone: What it binds is unknown.

This CDR3 is built from 15 residues. V gave up 6 bases and J gave up 4 bases; unmatched junction bases: 10. Germline loops: CDR1 MDHEN, CDR2 SYDVKM. Study conclusions and caveats: The naive CD4 repertoires of several donors were compared, and around 5.1% of clonotypes were shared.

Sorted-subset replicate PCR reactions were performed with approximately 180 ng DNA, corresponding to roughly 27,000 T cell genomes. In the original workflow: There were no quality scores in the junction-only immunoSEQ sequences, so filtering differed. The assay was immunoSEQ multiplex PCR, and TCRdb's table has in-frame clones only and misses some. V, J and clone size derive from that table, while D and trimming were established from the DNA sequence. The table includes about 1 million clones, under 80% detected once. This clonotype was sampled from a man aged 18 to 29 in good health. Sequenced sample: memory CD4+ T cells sorted from blood. Specified subset: CD45RA-negative fraction. This chain links TRBV28 with TRBJ2-5, with 8 bases identical to TRBD2. CDR3 bases: TGTGCCAGCAGGATCGGGGGGGCCGACGTAGAGACCCAGTACTTC. The encoded protein is CASRIGGADVETQYF.